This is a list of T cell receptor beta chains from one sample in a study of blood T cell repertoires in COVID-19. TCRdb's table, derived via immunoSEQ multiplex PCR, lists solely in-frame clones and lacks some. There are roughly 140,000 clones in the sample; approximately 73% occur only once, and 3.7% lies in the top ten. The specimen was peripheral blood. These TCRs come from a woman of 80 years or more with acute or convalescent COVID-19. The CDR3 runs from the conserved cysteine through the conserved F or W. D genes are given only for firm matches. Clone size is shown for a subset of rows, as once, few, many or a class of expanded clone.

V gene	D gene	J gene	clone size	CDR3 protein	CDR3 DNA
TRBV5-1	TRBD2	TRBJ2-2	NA	CASSLAGGPSGELFF	TGCGCCAGCAGCTTAGCGGGAGGGCCCTCCGGGGAGCTGTTTTTT
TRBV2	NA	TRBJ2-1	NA	CASSERSLASEQFF	TGTGCCAGCAGTGAAAGGTCCCTAGCTAGTGAGCAGTTCTTC
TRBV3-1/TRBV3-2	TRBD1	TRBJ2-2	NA	CASSQGQGATGELFF	TGTGCCAGCAGCCAGGGACAGGGGGCCACCGGGGAGCTGTTTTTT
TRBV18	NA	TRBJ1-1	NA	CASSPSSLGGPVGTEAFF	TGTGCCAGCTCACCCTCCAGTTTGGGGGGTCCCGTGGGCACTGAAGCTTTCTTT
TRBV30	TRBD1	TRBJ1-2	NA	CAWSRDRGGYTF	TGTGCCTGGAGTCGAGACAGGGGTGGCTACACCTTC
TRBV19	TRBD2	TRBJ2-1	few	CASSNSGALPEQFF	TGTGCCAGTAGTAATAGCGGGGCTTTACCTGAGCAGTTCTTC
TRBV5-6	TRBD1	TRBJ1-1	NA	CASSRDRPLGTGGLF	TGTGCCAGCAGCCGGGACAGGCCCCTGGGGACAGGGGGCCTGTTT
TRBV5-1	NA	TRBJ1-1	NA	CASSLGQPGTEAFF	TGCGCCAGCAGCTTGGGACAGCCGGGCACTGAAGCTTTCTTT
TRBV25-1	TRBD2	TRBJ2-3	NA	CASSEAGDYTDTQYF	TGTGCCAGCAGTGAAGCGGGGGACTACACAGATACGCAGTATTTT
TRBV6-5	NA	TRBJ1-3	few	CASSYGGNSGNTIYF	TGTGCCAGCAGTTACGGCGGGAACTCTGGAAACACCATATATTTT
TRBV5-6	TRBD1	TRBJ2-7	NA	CASSLVPGQGSYEQYF	TGTGCCAGCAGCTTGGTCCCCGGACAGGGTTCCTACGAGCAGTACTTC
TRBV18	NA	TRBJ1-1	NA	CASSPLGRGESTEAFF	TGTGCCAGCTCACCGCTCGGCCGGGGAGAAAGCACTGAAGCTTTCTTT
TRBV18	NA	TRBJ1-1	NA	CASSPPGGGYTSATEAFF	TGTGCCAGCTCACCACCGGGCGGGGGGTACACCTCGGCCACTGAAGCTTTCTTT
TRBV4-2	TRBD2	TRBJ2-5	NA	CASSPGGTSGRKETQYF	TGTGCCAGCAGCCCAGGGGGGACTAGCGGGAGGAAAGAGACCCAGTACTTC
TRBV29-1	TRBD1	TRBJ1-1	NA	CSVEQGENTEAFF	TGCAGCGTTGAACAGGGGGAGAACACTGAAGCTTTCTTT
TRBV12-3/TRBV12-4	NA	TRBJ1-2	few	CASSLGQTEGYTF	TGTGCCAGCAGTTTAGGCCAAACGGAGGGCTACACCTTC
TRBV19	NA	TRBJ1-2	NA	CASSGENVNYGYTF	TGTGCCAGTAGTGGAGAGAACGTTAACTATGGCTACACCTTC
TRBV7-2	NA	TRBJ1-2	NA	CASSLKDRDYGYTF	TGTGCCAGCAGCTTAAAGGACAGAGACTATGGCTACACCTTC
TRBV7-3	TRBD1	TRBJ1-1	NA	CASSQNRGPNTEAFF	TGTGCCAGCAGCCAAAACAGGGGACCGAACACTGAAGCTTTCTTT
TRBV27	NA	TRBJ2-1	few	CASSSSFGEQFF	TGTGCCAGCAGTTCTAGTTTTGGTGAGCAGTTCTTC
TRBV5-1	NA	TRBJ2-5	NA	CASSWGTGDQETQYF	TGCGCCAGCAGCTGGGGGACTGGGGACCAAGAGACCCAGTACTTC
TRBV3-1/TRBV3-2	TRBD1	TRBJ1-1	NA	CASSHSLGGAGSEAFF	TGTGCCAGCAGCCACAGTTTAGGGGGCGCAGGGTCTGAAGCTTTCTTT
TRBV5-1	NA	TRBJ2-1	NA	CASSLDGLISYNEQFF	TGCGCCAGCAGCTTGGACGGACTCATTTCCTACAATGAGCAGTTCTTC
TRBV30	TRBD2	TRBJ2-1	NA	CAWLTSGRVVNEQFF	TGTGCCTGGCTGACTAGCGGGAGGGTGGTTAATGAGCAGTTCTTC
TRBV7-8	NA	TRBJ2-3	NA	CASSLTTGENTDTQYF	TGTGCCAGCAGCCTAACAACGGGGGAGAACACAGATACGCAGTATTTT
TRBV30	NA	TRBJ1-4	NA	CAWRANEKLFF	TGTGCCTGGAGGGCCAATGAAAAACTGTTTTTT
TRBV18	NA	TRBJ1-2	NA	CASSPDRNYGYTF	TGTGCCAGCTCACCTGACAGAAACTATGGCTACACCTTC
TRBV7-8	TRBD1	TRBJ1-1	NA	CASSAQGQPNTEAFF	TGTGCCAGCAGCGCACAGGGACAGCCGAACACTGAAGCTTTCTTT
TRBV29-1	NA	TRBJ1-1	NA	CSVVRGQGGTEAFF	TGCAGCGTTGTCCGGGGCCAAGGGGGCACTGAAGCTTTCTTT
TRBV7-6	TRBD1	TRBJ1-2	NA	CASSQGVGYGYTF	TGTGCCAGCAGCCAGGGGGTCGGCTATGGCTACACCTTC
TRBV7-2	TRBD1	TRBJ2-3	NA	CASRPNRGSTDTQYF	TGTGCCAGCAGACCCAACAGGGGAAGCACAGATACGCAGTATTTT